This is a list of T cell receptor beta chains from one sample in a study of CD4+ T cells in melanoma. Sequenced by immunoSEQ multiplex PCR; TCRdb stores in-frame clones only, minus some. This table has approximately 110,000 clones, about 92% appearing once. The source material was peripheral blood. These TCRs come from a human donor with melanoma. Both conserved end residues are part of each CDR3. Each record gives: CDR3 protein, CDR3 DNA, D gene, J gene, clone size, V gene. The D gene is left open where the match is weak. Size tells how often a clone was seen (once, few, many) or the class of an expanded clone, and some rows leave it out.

CDR3: CASKREGGEKLFF
DNA: TGTGCCAGCAAACGTGAAGGGGGTGAAAAACTGTTTTTT
D: -
J: TRBJ1-4
size: -
V: TRBV2

CDR3: CASSQSRLAGEETQYF
DNA: TGTGCCAGCAGCCAAAGTCGACTAGCGGGAGAAGAGACCCAGTACTTC
D: TRBD2
J: TRBJ2-5
size: -
V: TRBV11-3

CDR3: CASSINRVGIGNTIYF
DNA: TGTGCCAGTAGTATCAACAGGGTTGGAATTGGAAACACCATATATTTT
D: -
J: TRBJ1-3
size: -
V: TRBV19

CDR3: CASSLAFGAGEQYF
DNA: TGTGCCAGCAGCTTAGCGTTTGGGGCAGGGGAGCAGTACTTC
D: -
J: TRBJ2-7
size: once
V: TRBV7-2

CDR3: CASSPSLAGGLETQYF
DNA: TGTGCCAGCAGTCCCTCACTAGCGGGGGGGCTTGAGACCCAGTACTTC
D: TRBD2
J: TRBJ2-5
size: -
V: TRBV27

CDR3: CASSLATFEQYF
DNA: TGTGCCAGCAGCTTAGCTACTTTCGAGCAGTACTTC
D: -
J: TRBJ2-7
size: once
V: TRBV7-2

CDR3: CASATSGGLSYNEQFF
DNA: TGTGCCAGTGCAACTAGCGGGGGTCTTTCCTACAATGAGCAGTTCTTC
D: TRBD2
J: TRBJ2-1
size: -
V: TRBV19

CDR3: CAISESKPGGRETQYF
DNA: TGTGCCATCAGTGAGTCCAAACCAGGGGGCCGGGAGACCCAGTACTTC
D: TRBD1
J: TRBJ2-5
size: -
V: TRBV10-3

CDR3: CASSPAGRRNTEAFF
DNA: TGTGCCAGCAGCCCAGCGGGACGTAGAAACACTGAAGCTTTCTTT
D: -
J: TRBJ1-1
size: once
V: TRBV5-4

CDR3: CASSLATSVPSYEQYF
DNA: TGTGCCAGCAGCTTAGCGACTTCGGTTCCCTCCTACGAGCAGTACTTC
D: -
J: TRBJ2-7
size: few
V: TRBV7-2

CDR3: CASRQGWDNSPLHF
DNA: TGTGCCAGCCGACAGGGCTGGGATAATTCACCCCTCCACTTT
D: TRBD1
J: TRBJ1-6
size: -
V: TRBV6-5

CDR3: CASIDEPEEKLFF
DNA: TGTGCCAGCATTGATGAACCGGAGGAAAAACTGTTTTTT
D: -
J: TRBJ1-4
size: -
V: TRBV5-8

CDR3: CASSLGGGETQYF
DNA: TGTGCCAGCAGCTTAGGGGGTGGGGAGACCCAGTACTTC
D: -
J: TRBJ2-5
size: -
V: TRBV7-3

CDR3: CASSATTDTQYF
DNA: TGCGCCAGCAGCGCCACTACAGATACGCAGTATTTT
D: -
J: TRBJ2-3
size: -
V: TRBV5-1

CDR3: CASKAGSPVNTEAFF
DNA: TGTGCCAGCAAAGCTGGATCCCCGGTGAACACTGAAGCTTTCTTT
D: -
J: TRBJ1-1
size: -
V: TRBV27

CDR3: CATGLADTDTQYF
DNA: TGTGCCACGGGACTAGCGGACACAGATACGCAGTATTTT
D: TRBD2
J: TRBJ2-3
size: -
V: TRBV5-5

CDR3: CASSESSNTGELFF
DNA: TGTGCCAGCAGTGAATCATCGAACACCGGGGAGCTGTTTTTT
D: -
J: TRBJ2-2
size: -
V: TRBV25-1

CDR3: CATSRGQGDEKLFF
DNA: TGTGCCACCTCCAGAGGACAGGGCGATGAAAAACTGTTTTTT
D: TRBD1
J: TRBJ1-4
size: -
V: TRBV4-2

CDR3: CASSLGYGTGSSPLHF
DNA: TGTGCCAGCAGCTTAGGCTATGGGACAGGGAGTTCACCCCTCCACTTT
D: TRBD1
J: TRBJ1-6
size: -
V: TRBV13

CDR3: CATSLDEGGGTEAFF
DNA: TGTGCCACCAGCCTCGACGAGGGGGGGGGCACTGAAGCTTTCTTT
D: -
J: TRBJ1-1
size: -
V: TRBV15

CDR3: CASSPGSQTYGYTF
DNA: TGTGCCAGCAGCCCGGGATCCCAGACCTATGGCTACACCTTC
D: -
J: TRBJ1-2
size: -
V: TRBV7-2

CDR3: CASSQGGTAYGYTF
DNA: TGTGCCAGCAGCCAAGGAGGGACAGCCTATGGCTACACCTTC
D: TRBD1
J: TRBJ1-2
size: -
V: TRBV28

CDR3: CASSLDRGQKLFF
DNA: TGTGCCAGCAGTCTGGACAGGGGGCAAAAACTGTTTTTT
D: TRBD1
J: TRBJ1-4
size: -
V: TRBV28

CDR3: CASSVVGAGTGELFF
DNA: TGTGCCAGCAGCGTAGTGGGGGCGGGCACCGGGGAGCTGTTTTTT
D: -
J: TRBJ2-2
size: -
V: TRBV9

CDR3: CASSQDLGNYGYTF
DNA: TGCGCCAGCAGCCAAGATTTGGGGAACTATGGCTACACCTTC
D: -
J: TRBJ1-2
size: -
V: TRBV4-1

CDR3: CASSPMGQLEHYGYTF
DNA: TGTGCCAGCAGCCCGATGGGACAGCTGGAACACTATGGCTACACCTTC
D: TRBD1
J: TRBJ1-2
size: once
V: TRBV7-9

CDR3: CASSHRTDHGYTF
DNA: TGTGCCAGCAGCCACCGGACAGACCATGGCTACACCTTC
D: -
J: TRBJ1-2
size: once
V: TRBV14

CDR3: CASSQGLSYEQYF
DNA: TGTGCCAGCAGCCAGGGGTTGTCCTACGAGCAGTACTTC
D: -
J: TRBJ2-7
size: once
V: TRBV11-2

CDR3: CASSIPTSEAYTDTQYF
DNA: TGTGCCAGCAGCATACCGACTAGCGAGGCTTACACAGATACGCAGTATTTT
D: TRBD2
J: TRBJ2-3
size: once
V: TRBV9

CDR3: CASSQIPEGGYTF
DNA: TGTGCCAGCAGCCAAATCCCCGAAGGAGGCTACACCTTC
D: -
J: TRBJ1-2
size: once
V: TRBV14

CDR3: CASSLDLRGSTDTQYF
DNA: TGTGCCAGCAGCTTAGATTTGCGGGGGAGCACAGATACGCAGTATTTT
D: TRBD2
J: TRBJ2-3
size: -
V: TRBV11-2

CDR3: CASSRRLGSYEQYF
DNA: TGTGCCAGCAGCCGCCGACTAGGATCCTACGAGCAGTACTTC
D: -
J: TRBJ2-7
size: -
V: TRBV27

CDR3: CASSQGRNTPRYNEQFF
DNA: TGCGCCAGCAGCCAAGGGAGAAACACCCCTCGCTACAATGAGCAGTTCTTC
D: -
J: TRBJ2-1
size: -
V: TRBV4-3

CDR3: CASSLDRGSYEQYF
DNA: TGTGCCAGTAGCCTGGACAGGGGATCCTACGAGCAGTACTTC
D: TRBD1
J: TRBJ2-7
size: -
V: TRBV19

CDR3: CASSSQTGGGQPQHF
DNA: TGTGCCAGCAGCTCACAGACAGGGGGCGGGCAGCCCCAGCATTTT
D: TRBD1
J: TRBJ1-5
size: -
V: TRBV7-8

CDR3: CASINTLPPDTQYF
DNA: TGTGCCAGCATCAACACCCTCCCCCCAGATACGCAGTATTTT
D: -
J: TRBJ2-3
size: -
V: TRBV2

CDR3: CASSGESDSNQPQHF
DNA: TGTGCCAGCAGTGGAGAATCCGATAGCAATCAGCCCCAGCATTTT
D: -
J: TRBJ1-5
size: -
V: TRBV2

CDR3: CASSVNYEQYF
DNA: TGCGCCAGCAGCGTGAACTACGAGCAGTACTTC
D: -
J: TRBJ2-7
size: -
V: TRBV5-1

CDR3: CASSSSGRVTAKNIQYF
DNA: TGTGCCAGCAGTTCTAGCGGGAGGGTGACGGCCAAAAACATTCAGTACTTC
D: TRBD2
J: TRBJ2-4
size: once
V: TRBV28

CDR3: CASSLLGQGNYGYTF
DNA: TGTGCCAGCAGCCTCCTAGGCCAGGGTAACTATGGCTACACCTTC
D: -
J: TRBJ1-2
size: -
V: TRBV7-2

CDR3: CASSLHSQTYEQYF
DNA: TGTGCCAGCAGTTTGCACAGCCAGACCTACGAGCAGTACTTC
D: -
J: TRBJ2-7
size: once
V: TRBV28

CDR3: CASGWTGGYEQYF
DNA: TGTGCCAGCGGCTGGACAGGGGGGTACGAGCAGTACTTC
D: TRBD1
J: TRBJ2-7
size: -
V: TRBV7-8

CDR3: CASSLEGGLNTDTQYF
DNA: TGCGCCAGCAGCTTGGAAGGGGGTTTAAACACAGATACGCAGTATTTT
D: -
J: TRBJ2-3
size: -
V: TRBV5-1

CDR3: CASSVARTYNQPQHF
DNA: TGTGCCAGCAGTGTGGCCAGGACGTATAATCAGCCCCAGCATTTT
D: -
J: TRBJ1-5
size: -
V: TRBV2

CDR3: CASSRQGGADTQYF
DNA: TGTGCCAGCAGCCGGCAAGGGGGGGCAGATACGCAGTATTTT
D: -
J: TRBJ2-3
size: -
V: TRBV14

CDR3: CASSQLAGAETQYF
DNA: TGTGCCAGCAGCCAACTAGCGGGAGCAGAGACCCAGTACTTC
D: TRBD2
J: TRBJ2-5
size: -
V: TRBV14

CDR3: CSVVGGSSSYNEQFF
DNA: TGCAGCGTTGTGGGCGGGAGCAGCTCCTACAATGAGCAGTTCTTC
D: TRBD2
J: TRBJ2-1
size: -
V: TRBV29-1

CDR3: CASSVLQGGNTIYF
DNA: TGTGCCAGCAGCGTTTTGCAGGGAGGAAACACCATATATTTT
D: -
J: TRBJ1-3
size: once
V: TRBV9

CDR3: CASSFGRGQNEQFF
DNA: TGTGCCAGCAGCTTCGGCAGGGGGCAGAATGAGCAGTTCTTC
D: TRBD1
J: TRBJ2-1
size: -
V: TRBV7-3

CDR3: CASTRTGEPNQPQHF
DNA: TGTGCCAGCACCCGGACAGGGGAACCCAATCAGCCCCAGCATTTT
D: TRBD1
J: TRBJ1-5
size: -
V: TRBV6-6

CDR3: CASSFPGGVGETQYF
DNA: TGTGCCAGCAGTTTTCCGGGGGGGGTAGGGGAGACCCAGTACTTC
D: TRBD2
J: TRBJ2-5
size: -
V: TRBV28